The present entry profiles one T cell receptor (beta chain) with its context. No cognate antigen has been identified for it. It has no much larger one-base neighbor in the sample; base qualities were not kept. Ficoll-Paque density gradient centrifugation was used to isolate PBMCs. The germline V gene specifies MNHEY as CDR1 and SVGEGT as CDR2. Here V drops 6 bases and J drops 3 bases, and the junction holds 3 bases not matched to any gene. The cysteine opens and the phenylalanine closes a CDR3 of 15 amino acids. Solely the CDR3 DNA is kept, with 45 bases framed from the first base. Reads for this sample came from an Illumina NovaSeq 6000. cDNA libraries for TCRalpha and TCRbeta were prepared by 5'RACE using constant-segment primers, with sample barcodes and unique molecular identifiers added. RNA was extracted from every sample with Trizol reagent. Amplification of the libraries took two PCR steps, and the second step added a second sample barcode plus Illumina TruSeq adapters. Sequencing of libraries was performed on an Illumina NovaSeq with 2 x 150 bp paired-end reads. Per the authors' processing: With migec v1.2.7, reads were demultiplexed and then collapsed into UMI-guided consensus sequences. Using mixcr v2.1.11, the UMI consensuses were aligned to TRA and TRB V and J templates and assembled into clonotypes. A clonotype was counted as expanded or contracted only if both edgeR and NoisET called the change significant, with noise models trained on biological replicates. For edgeR calls, the cutoffs were a false discovery rate-adjusted p below 0.01 and a log2 fold-change threshold of 1. PCA with hierarchical clustering of max-normalized trajectories of the 1000 most abundant clonotypes was used as exploratory dynamics analysis. Each responding clone was given a CD4 or CD8 phenotype based on the CD4+ and CD8+ repertoires, which had been sequenced separately. The public reads were reprocessed in TCRdb via fastp at Q25 and MiXCR, keeping in-frame beta chains. Every entry covers one CDR3 protein and lists the most common genes and DNA from its rows. The V and J calls and clone size are TCRdb's, not the authors'. The table for this sample lists around 110,000 distinct CDR3 sequences; over 15% of them were counted only once. 28% of the sample goes to the ten largest clones.

The data belong to a study of T-cell memory formation after mild COVID-19 (dated by TCRdb to the early 2020s). For the study in its entirety: Most TCR sequence clusters were specific to one of the two donors. Longitudinal TCRalpha and TCRbeta repertoire sequencing tracked T-cell clones expanding and contracting after mild COVID-19 in two donors. Two young, previously healthy adult volunteers made up the cohort, one male and one female. The investigation overall reported the following: Balanced CD4/CD8 phenotypes were observed for clones contracting from day 15 to 85, whereas a bias towards CD4+ was observed for a second wave of clones expanding from day 15 to 37. The study included only a couple of mild cases, and larger cohorts that include severe cases with pre-infection samples were judged to be necessary. The detection of some responding clones in pre-infection memory suggests that pre-existing cross-reactive memory T cells joined the SARS-CoV-2 response. Contracting CD4+ clones were found mainly in CM and EM memory subsets, while CD8+ clones were enriched in EMRA. SARS-CoV-2 specificity of the second-wave clones peaking on day 37 was not confirmed.

Material for sequencing was PBMCs or a T cell subset sorted from them (not recorded which). The source is an adult woman who had mild COVID-19 (a few samples of this study predate the infection). The sample titles of this study are shuffled in the database, so cell type and time point are left out; the donor was told from shared clones. The V gene is TRBV6-2 or TRBV6-3 and the J gene is TRBJ2-3, and 13 junction bases match TRBD2. The DNA sequence follows: TGTGCCAGCAGGACTAGCGGGGGGAGGACAGATACGCAGTATTTT. This codes for CASRTSGGRTDTQYF.